This T cell receptor (beta chain) is from a study of shared clonotypes between healthy human individuals. For each subset, genomic DNA was distributed in equal portions over several immunoSEQ plates. As originally analysed: Junction-only sequences without quality scores were provided by ImmunoSEQ, so filtering was different. Some clones are missing from TCRdb's copy, which holds only in-frame ones; the method was immunoSEQ multiplex PCR. V and J calls plus clone size are reproduced from that table; the DNA served to infer D and trimming. This table has approximately 1,500,000 clones, 95% to 99% appearing once. The sample taken for sequencing was naive CD4+ T cells sorted from blood. Subset of the sample: CD45RA+ positively selected. This TCR derives from a man aged 25-45 years in good health.

The CDR3 here is CASSDNGYTF. The CDR3 DNA reads as TGTGCCAGCAGTGACAACGGCTACACCTTC. This chain joins TRBV2 and TRBJ1-2; D not certain. V lost 3 bases and J 8 bases, leaving 4 bases between the germline ends. The CDR3 is 10 residues long. In germline, CDR1 is SNHLY, CDR2 FYNNEI.